The 26 T cell receptor beta chains in this list originate from one sample, sequenced in a study of T-cell memory formation after mild COVID-19. TCRdb independently ran MiXCR on the 5' RACE reads; one entry per CDR3 protein. This repertoire shows approximately 350,000 distinct CDR3 sequences, around 13% found once; its top ten account for around 21%. The sequenced sample consisted of PBMCs or a T cell subset sorted from them (not recorded which). The receptors shown here come from a man between 18 and 29 years old who had mild COVID-19 (a few samples of this study predate the infection). Cell type and time point are not known.

Many counts were recorded for this clonotype. The chain links TRBV7-9 to TRBJ2-3, with a possible D match to TRBD2 (5 bases). Germline values: CDR1 SEHNR, CDR2 FQNEAQ (reference sequence). CDR3 length equals 15 residues. V was trimmed by 2 bases and J by 0 bases, leaving 9 bases between them. For the CDR3, the DNA is TGTGCCAGCAGCTTAACGGGATCTAGCACAGATACGCAGTATTTT. Amino acid sequence: CASSLTGSSTDTQYF.

This clonotype appeared a few times. J is TRBJ2-7 and V is TRBV20-1; D possibly matches TRBD1 or TRBD2 (5 bases each). With 3 bases removed from V and 4 bases from J, the gap between germline ends came to 10 bases. Germline CDR1 DFQATT, CDR2 SNEGSKA (reference sequence). This CDR3 has 12 amino acids. In DNA, the CDR3 is TGCAGTGCTAGTGTCAGGGAGTACGAGCAGTACGTC. This codes for CSASVREYEQYV.

The table lists this clonotype with a few counts. The chain is built from TRBV19 and TRBJ1-1; D uncertain. The CDR3 runs 16 residues. Per germline, CDR1 LNHDA and CDR2 SQIVND (reference sequence). V was cut by 11 bases and J by 1 base, with 23 bases left in between. The CDR3: CACVLKPTGTNTEAFF. CDR3 DNA: TGTGCCTGTGTCTTAAAACCCACGGGAACGAACACTGAAGCTTTCTTT.

The V gene is TRBV4-1, the J gene TRBJ2-2; 9 bases fit TRBD1. Per germline, CDR1 MGHRA and CDR2 YSYEKL. J was trimmed by 7 bases and V by 0 bases; bases with no gene match: 6. This CDR3 comprises 16 residues. CDR3 DNA sequence: TGCGCCAGCAGCCAAGATAACAGGGGGCCGGGCGGGGAGCTGTTTTTT. Encoded protein: CASSQDNRGPGGELFF.

The rearrangement links TRBV12-5 to TRBJ1-3, with D perhaps TRBD1 (5 bases). Germline CDR1 and CDR2: LGHNT and FRNRAP. Between the trimmed V and J ends, which lost 0 bases and 2 bases, there was a span of 11 bases. This CDR3 contains 16 residues. CDR3 nucleotides: TGTGCTAGTGGTTTGGTTCTTCCGGGGCCTGGAAACACCATATATTTT. Its protein is CASGLVLPGPGNTIYF.

The V and J genes are TRBV4-1 and TRBJ1-2; the D gene is possibly TRBD1 (5 bases). Trimming removed 0 bases at V and 4 bases at J, with 15 bases between. The CDR3 spans 16 residues. The germline CDR1 and CDR2 sequences are MGHRA and YSYEKL. The CDR3 sequence: CASSQDSGRAGYGYTF. CDR3 in DNA: TGCGCCAGCAGCCAAGACTCTGGCAGGGCCGGCTATGGCTACACCTTC.

This clonotype was recorded at least ten times. V is TRBV7-9 and J is TRBJ2-1; D is unclear. CDR1 and CDR2 (germline): SEHNR, FQNEAQ (reference sequence). V was shortened by 3 bases and J by 10 bases, with 16 bases between the two germline ends. This CDR3 comprises 14 residues. This CDR3 is CASSFGLVSWEQFF. The CDR3 region has the DNA TGTGCCAGCAGCTTCGGGCTAGTTTCATGGGAGCAGTTCTTC.

The chain links TRBV4-3 to TRBJ1-2, with D possibly matching TRBD1 (5 bases). The germline V and J ends were trimmed by 4 bases and 8 bases, with 17 bases remaining between them. The germline V gene encodes CDR1 LGHNA and CDR2 YSLEER. The length of the CDR3 is 14 residues. CDR3 residues: CASSRTVGVRGYTF. The DNA of the CDR3 is TGCGCCAGCAGCCGGACCGTGGGGGTCCGGGGCTACACCTTC.

This chain uses TRBV9 with TRBJ2-1, with D tentatively TRBD2 (7 bases). Trimming removed 3 bases at V and 2 bases at J, with 15 bases between. Germline lookup yields CDR1 SGDLS and CDR2 YYNGEE. CDR3 length: 16 residues. The CDR3 sequence: CASSALGGPAYNEQFF. The DNA of the CDR3 is TGTGCCAGCAGCGCACTCGGGGGGCCCGCCTACAATGAGCAGTTCTTC. The full variable domain, its missing parts supplied by reference TRBV9 and TRBJ2-1, is DSGVTQTPKHLITATGQRVTLRCSPRSGDLSVYWYQQSLDQGLQFLIQYYNGEERAKGNILERFSAQQFPDLHSELNLSSLELGDSALYFCASSALGGPAYNEQFFGPGTRLTVL.

This clonotype was seen a handful of times. The chain has TRBV5-1 and TRBJ1-1; 7 bases are a match to TRBD1. V was pared by 3 bases and J by 8 bases, with 7 bases of the junction left unmatched. The CDR3 spans 13 residues. Germline V gene data show CDR1 as SGHRS and CDR2 as YFSETQ. CDR3 residues: CASSSAGTAEAFF. In DNA, the CDR3 is TGCGCCAGCAGCTCGGCCGGGACAGCAGAAGCTTTCTTT.

The sample holds a few counts of this clonotype. The V and J genes are TRBV24-1 and TRBJ2-5; 8 nucleotides line up with TRBD1. The CDR3 consists of 15 residues. The germline gives CDR1 KGHDR, CDR2 SFDVKD. Losses at the gene ends were 9 bases for V and 1 base for J; bases not matched to a gene: 9. CDR3 bases: TGTGCCACCCACCCCGTAGGGACAGGCCAAGAGACCCAGTACTTC. It yields the protein CATHPVGTGQETQYF.

This clonotype was counted ten times or more. The J gene is TRBJ2-5, the V gene TRBV5-5; maybe TRBD2 (6 bases). The CDR3 contains 16 residues. The V gene's germline CDR1 is SGHKS and CDR2 YYEKEE (reference sequence). Trimming removed 0 bases at V and 2 bases at J, with 14 bases between. The CDR3 spells CASSLAVGLPQETQYF. For the CDR3, the DNA is TGTGCCAGCAGCTTGGCCGTCGGACTACCTCAAGAGACCCAGTACTTC. The full variable domain, with the rest looked up from reference TRBV5-5 and TRBJ2-5, is DAGVTQSPTHLIKTRGQQVTLRCSPISGHKSVSWYQQVLGQGPQFIFQYYEKEERGRGNFPDRFSARQFPNYSSELNVNALLLGDSALYLCASSLAVGLPQETQYFGPGTRLLVL.

The V and J genes are TRBV5-1 and TRBJ2-1; D possibly corresponds to TRBD2 (5 bases). The CDR3 consists of 16 residues. Germline V gene data show CDR1 as SGHRS and CDR2 as YFSETQ. V lost 0 bases, J lost 6 bases, and 16 bases lay in between. The CDR3 coding sequence is TGCGCCAGCAGCTTGGAGCGGCGAGATGTAGTCAATGAGCAGTTCTTC. Translating it yields CASSLERRDVVNEQFF.

This clonotype appeared a few times. V and J are TRBV11-2 and TRBJ1-2; no reliable D call. The CDR3 runs 13 residues. The V end lost 1 base, the J end lost 3 bases, and 6 bases lay between the germline ends. Per the germline V gene, CDR1 is SGHAT and CDR2 is FQNNGV. CDR3 sequence reads: CASSLGYDYGYTF. DNA of the CDR3: TGTGCCAGCAGCTTAGGGTATGACTATGGCTACACCTTC.

The chain uses TRBV29-1 and TRBJ2-7; the D gene is possibly TRBD1 (5 bases). CDR1 and CDR2 (germline): SQVTM, ANQGSEA. The CDR3 length is 12 residues. Trimming shortened V by 7 bases and J by 5 bases, and 15 bases separated the two germline ends. CDR3 amino acids: CSGKSIGDEQYF. For the CDR3, the DNA is TGCAGCGGCAAATCAATAGGGGACGAGCAGTACTTC.

The chain employs TRBV24-1 and TRBJ1-2, with 7 positions matching TRBD1. CDR1 is KGHDR and CDR2 is SFDVKD in the germline V gene. The CDR3 covers 14 residues. With V trimmed by 3 bases and J by 2 bases, 2 bases remained unmatched. The CDR3 region is CATSDPGQNYGYTF. CDR3 nucleotides: TGTGCCACCAGTGATCCGGGACAGAACTATGGCTACACCTTC.

There are a few counts of this clonotype. V and J are TRBV14 and TRBJ2-4; D is uncertain. The CDR3 consists of 13 residues. Germline assignment: CDR1 SGHDN and CDR2 FVKESK. The V gene lost 5 bases and the J gene lost 3 bases, with 8 bases spanning the gap. In DNA form, the CDR3 reads TGTGCCAGCAGCTTGACGGACAAAAACATTCAGTACTTC. Translated, it gives CASSLTDKNIQYF.

The chain is built from TRBV23-1 and TRBJ2-7, with D possibly being TRBD1 or TRBD2 (6 bases each). TRBV23-1 is labeled an ORF, and its function is uncertain. The CDR3 is 15 amino acids. V was pared by 11 bases and J by 7 bases, with 27 bases between. The CDR3 DNA sequence: TGCGCCCGCTCGCGACAGGTCCCGCGGAGGGGAGAGCAGTACGTC. It specifies CARSRQVPRRGEQYV.

In DNA, the CDR3 is TGTGCCAGCAGTTATAGGAGGGGGCAGTCCGTCTATGGCTACACCTTC. This codes for CASSYRRGQSVYGYTF. The genes are TRBV12-3 or TRBV12-4 and TRBJ1-2, with 7 bases lining up with TRBD1. The CDR3 runs 16 residues. V lost 4 bases and J lost 4; bases outside the gene matches: 12.

The rearrangement uses TRBV28 and TRBJ2-3; D is uncertain. CDR1 and CDR2 from the germline V gene are MDHEN and SYDVKM. The ends were cut back, 5 bases at V and 7 bases at J, with 10 bases in the middle. This CDR3 comprises 12 residues. This chain's CDR3 is CASSPDLHTQYF. The CDR3 DNA reads as TGTGCCAGCAGTCCCGATCTTCATACGCAGTATTTT.

This clonotype was counted between two and nine times. This chain's CDR3 is CASSEAGGTYEQYF. The CDR3 DNA sequence: TGTGCCAGCAGCGAAGCGGGGGGCACCTACGAGCAGTACTTC. The J gene is TRBJ2-7, the V gene TRBV9; 9 nucleotides line up with TRBD2. With 3 bases clipped from V and 2 bases from J, the junction kept 3 bases outside the gene matches. The CDR3 totals 14 residues. Germline V lookup: CDR1 SGDLS, CDR2 YYNGEE.

This clonotype was counted only a few times. The chain combines TRBV5-5 with TRBJ2-3; TRBD1 is a possible D gene (6 bases). Per germline, CDR1 SGHKS and CDR2 YYEKEE (reference sequence). The CDR3 loop spans 16 amino acids. V was trimmed by 5 bases and J by 2 bases, leaving 18 bases between them. The CDR3 is CASRPPGHEITDTQYF. Written as DNA, the CDR3 is TGTGCCAGCAGACCACCGGGACATGAAATCACAGATACGCAGTATTTT.

This clonotype was found many times. V and J are TRBV3-1 and TRBJ1-3, with a weak D call TRBD1 (5 bases). The V end lost 6 bases, the J end lost 1 base, and 7 bases lay between the germline ends. Germline loops: CDR1 LGHDT, CDR2 YNNKEL (reference sequence). The CDR3 is 13 amino acids. CDR3 loop: CASSRQSGNTIYF. The CDR3 nucleotides are TGTGCCAGCAGTCGACAGTCTGGAAACACCATATATTTT.

This clonotype has only a few counts. In DNA, the CDR3 is TGTGCCAGCAGTTACTCGGCGGACAGGGTCGGTGGAAACACCATATATTTT. Translating it yields CASSYSADRVGGNTIYF. The chain is built from TRBV6-5 and TRBJ1-3; TRBD1 matches 8 bases. The V and J ends lost 0 bases and 3 bases, in that order; junction bases with no gene match: 7. Germline V gene data show CDR1 as MNHEY and CDR2 as SVGAGI. The CDR3 has 17 amino acids.

This clonotype was recorded a few times. The V gene is TRBV11-2, the J gene TRBJ2-7; 7 bases fit TRBD1. V lost 5 bases and J lost 3; bases outside the gene matches: 7. Germline V gene lookup returns CDR1 SGHAT and CDR2 FQNNGV. The CDR3 covers 14 residues. The CDR3 bases are TGTGCCAGCAGCGCCCGGGACAGCAACTACGAGCAGTACTTC. Protein: CASSARDSNYEQYF.

This clonotype was counted only a few times. The chain uses TRBV19 and TRBJ1-1; D possibly corresponds to TRBD1 (6 bases). This CDR3 is 12 amino acids long. Per germline, CDR1 LNHDA and CDR2 SQIVND (reference sequence). V was pared by 6 bases and J by 6 bases, with 11 bases between. The CDR3, as DNA: TGTGCCAGTAGGTTAAAGGGGGCTGAAGCTTTCTTT. It yields the protein CASRLKGAEAFF.